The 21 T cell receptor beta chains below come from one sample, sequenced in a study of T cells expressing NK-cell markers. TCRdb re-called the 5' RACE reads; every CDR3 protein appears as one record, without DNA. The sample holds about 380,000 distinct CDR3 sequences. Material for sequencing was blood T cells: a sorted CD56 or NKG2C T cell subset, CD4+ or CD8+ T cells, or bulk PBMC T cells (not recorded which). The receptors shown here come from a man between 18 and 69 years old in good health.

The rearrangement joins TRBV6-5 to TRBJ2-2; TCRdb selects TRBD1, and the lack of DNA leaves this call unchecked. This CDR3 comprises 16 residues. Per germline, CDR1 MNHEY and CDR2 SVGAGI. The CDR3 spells CASSYSMGGRAGELFF.

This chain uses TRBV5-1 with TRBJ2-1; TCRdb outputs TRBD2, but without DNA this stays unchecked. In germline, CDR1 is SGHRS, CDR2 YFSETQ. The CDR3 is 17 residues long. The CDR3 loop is CASSLVALTRTYNEQFF.

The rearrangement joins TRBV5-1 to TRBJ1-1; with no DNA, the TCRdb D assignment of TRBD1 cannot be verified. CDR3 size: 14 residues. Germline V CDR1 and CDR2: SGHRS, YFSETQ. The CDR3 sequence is CASSRTGTNTEAFF.

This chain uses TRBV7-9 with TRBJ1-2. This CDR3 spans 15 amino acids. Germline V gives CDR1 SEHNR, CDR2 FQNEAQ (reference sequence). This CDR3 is CASSLRTGSSEGYTF.

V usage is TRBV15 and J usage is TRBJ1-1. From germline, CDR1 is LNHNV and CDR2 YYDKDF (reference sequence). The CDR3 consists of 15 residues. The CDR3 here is CATSRGSGVNTEAFF. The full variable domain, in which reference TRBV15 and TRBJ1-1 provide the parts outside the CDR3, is DAMVIQNPRYQVTQFGKPVTLSCSQTLNHNVMYWYQQKSSQAPKLLFHYYDKDFNNEADTPDNFQSRRPNTSFCFLDIRSPGLGDTAMYLCATSRGSGVNTEAFFGQGTRLTVV.

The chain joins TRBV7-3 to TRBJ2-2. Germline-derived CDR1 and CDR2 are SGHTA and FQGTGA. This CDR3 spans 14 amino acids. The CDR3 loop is CASSLHGNTGELFF.

The CDR3 loop is CASSYRQGQAGYTF. The V and J genes are TRBV27 and TRBJ1-2; no DNA is available, so the TRBD1 call from TCRdb remains unchecked. The CDR3 loop spans 14 amino acids. CDR1 is MNHEY and CDR2 is SMNVEV in the germline V gene (reference sequence).

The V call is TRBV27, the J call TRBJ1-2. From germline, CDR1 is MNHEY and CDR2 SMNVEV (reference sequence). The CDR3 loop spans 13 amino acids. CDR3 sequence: CASSPRAGGGYTF.

The CDR3 loop is CASSLVGTDINYGYTF. J is TRBJ1-2 and V is TRBV5-1. Per germline, CDR1 SGHRS and CDR2 YFSETQ. The CDR3 has 16 amino acids.

This CDR3 reads CASSVEAGGNQETQYF. J is TRBJ2-5 and V is TRBV9; the D call of TRBD2 rests on TCRdb alone, since no DNA is present to check it. Germline V CDR1 and CDR2: SGDLS, YYNGEE. The CDR3 is 16 residues long.

The CDR3 spells CASSPPGQRNEKLFF. The rearrangement uses TRBV7-8 and TRBJ1-4; TCRdb returns TRBD1, unconfirmable since there is no DNA. Germline V gene sequence: CDR1 SGHVS, CDR2 FQNEAQ. CDR3 size: 15 residues.

CDR3: CASSPIGGGVNEQFF. The genes are TRBV12-3 or TRBV12-4 and TRBJ2-1; the D call from TCRdb, TRBD2, cannot be confirmed without DNA. The CDR3 runs to 15 residues.

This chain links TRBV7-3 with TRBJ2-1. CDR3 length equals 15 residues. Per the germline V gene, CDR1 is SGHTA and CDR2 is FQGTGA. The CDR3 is CASSLTGQGYGEQFF. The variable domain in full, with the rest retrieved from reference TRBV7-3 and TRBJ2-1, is GAGVSQTPSNKVTEKGKYVELRCDPISGHTALYWYRQSLGQGPEFLIYFQGTGAADDSGLPNDRFFAVRPEGSVSTLKIQRTERGDSAVYLCASSLTGQGYGEQFFGPGTRLTVL.

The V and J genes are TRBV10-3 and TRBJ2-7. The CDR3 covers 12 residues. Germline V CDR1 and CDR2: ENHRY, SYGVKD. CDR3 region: CAISLSSYEQYF.

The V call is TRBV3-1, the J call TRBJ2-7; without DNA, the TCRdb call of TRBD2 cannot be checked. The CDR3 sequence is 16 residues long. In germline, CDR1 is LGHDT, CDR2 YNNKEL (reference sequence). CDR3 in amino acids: CASSLASGGSPYEQYF.

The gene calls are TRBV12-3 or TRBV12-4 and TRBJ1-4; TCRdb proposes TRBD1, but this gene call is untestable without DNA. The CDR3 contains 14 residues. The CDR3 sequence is CASSRRVFNEKLFF.

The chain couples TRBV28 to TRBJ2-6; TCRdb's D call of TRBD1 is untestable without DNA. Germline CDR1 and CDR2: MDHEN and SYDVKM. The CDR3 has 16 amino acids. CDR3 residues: CASSLFAGTGANVLTF.

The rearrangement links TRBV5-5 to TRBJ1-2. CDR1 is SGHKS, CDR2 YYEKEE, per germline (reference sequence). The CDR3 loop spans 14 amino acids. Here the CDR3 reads CASRMGPGHYGYTF. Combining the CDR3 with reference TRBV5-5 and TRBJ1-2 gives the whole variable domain DAGVTQSPTHLIKTRGQQVTLRCSPISGHKSVSWYQQVLGQGPQFIFQYYEKEERGRGNFPDRFSARQFPNYSSELNVNALLLGDSALYLCASRMGPGHYGYTFGSGTRLTVV.

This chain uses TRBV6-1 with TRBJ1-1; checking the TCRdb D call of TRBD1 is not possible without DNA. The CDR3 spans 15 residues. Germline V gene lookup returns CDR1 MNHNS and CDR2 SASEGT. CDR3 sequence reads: CASSDGGQVGTEAFF.

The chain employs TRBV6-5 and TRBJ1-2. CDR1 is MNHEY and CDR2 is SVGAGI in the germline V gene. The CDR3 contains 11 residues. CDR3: CASSSASGYTF.

CDR3 protein: CASSVGTAQGHGYTF. The chain recombines TRBV18 with TRBJ1-2; the TCRdb D gene call, TRBD1, has no DNA to confirm it. Germline V CDR1 and CDR2: KGHSH, LQKENI. The CDR3 extends over 15 amino acids.